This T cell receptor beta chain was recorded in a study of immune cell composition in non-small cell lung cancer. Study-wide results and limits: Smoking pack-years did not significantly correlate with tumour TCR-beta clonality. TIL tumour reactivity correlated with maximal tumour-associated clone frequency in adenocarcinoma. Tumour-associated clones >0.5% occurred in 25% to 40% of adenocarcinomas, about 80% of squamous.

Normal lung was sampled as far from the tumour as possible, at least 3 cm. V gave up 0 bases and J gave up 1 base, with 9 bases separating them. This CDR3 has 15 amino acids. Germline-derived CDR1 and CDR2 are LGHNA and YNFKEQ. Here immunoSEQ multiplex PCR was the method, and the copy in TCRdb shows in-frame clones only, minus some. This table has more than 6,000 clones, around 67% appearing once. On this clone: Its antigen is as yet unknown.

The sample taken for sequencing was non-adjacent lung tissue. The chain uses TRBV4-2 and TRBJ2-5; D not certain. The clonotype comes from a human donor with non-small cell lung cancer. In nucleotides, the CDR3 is TGTGCCAGCAGCCAAGATGTTAACAGCCAAGAGACCCAGTACTTC. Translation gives CASSQDVNSQETQYF.